One sample yielded the 13 T cell receptor beta chains listed below, sequenced in a study of blood T cell repertoires in COVID-19. The protocol was immunoSEQ multiplex PCR, while the TCRdb copy is restricted to in-frame clones and leaves out a portion. The repertoire consists of approximately 250,000 clones, with roughly 86% occurring once and the leading ten covering roughly 8.5%. Source material: peripheral blood. The receptors stem from a man between 35 and 55 years old with active or convalescent COVID-19.

V is TRBV5-1 and J is TRBJ2-1; 10 bases are a match to TRBD2. Germline V CDR1 and CDR2: SGHRS, YFSETQ. This CDR3 contains 19 residues. The J segment lost 4 bases and the V segment lost 0 bases, leaving 13 bases of the junction unmatched. Here the CDR3 reads CASSLGLAGAQRDYNEQFF. The CDR3 region has the DNA TGCGCCAGCAGCTTGGGTCTAGCGGGAGCACAGAGGGATTACAATGAGCAGTTCTTC.

The CDR3 reads CASSQLGGNTEAFF. The CDR3 nucleotides read TGCGCCAGCAGCCAGCTAGGGGGGAACACTGAAGCTTTCTTT. The chain is built from TRBV4-1 and TRBJ1-1, with D possibly being TRBD1 (6 bases). CDR1 and CDR2 from the germline V gene are MGHRA and YSYEKL. V was pared by 3 bases and J by 1 base, with 9 bases between. The CDR3 totals 14 residues.

The chain has TRBV7-9 and TRBJ2-1; 9 bases agree with TRBD2. Germline CDR1 is SEHNR and CDR2 is FQNEAQ (reference sequence). This CDR3 contains 16 residues. Losses at the gene ends were 1 base for V and 1 base for J; bases not matched to a gene: 2. This CDR3 is CASSLVAGVSYNEQFF. The CDR3 region has the DNA TGTGCCAGCAGCTTAGTAGCGGGGGTATCCTACAATGAGCAGTTCTTC.

This sequence joins TRBV5-4 and TRBJ1-1; TRBD1 might be the D (6 bases). Trimming stripped 10 bases from V and 1 base from J, with 14 bases between. This CDR3 contains 13 residues. Germline values: CDR1 SGHNT, CDR2 YYREEE (reference sequence). CDR3 DNA sequence: TGTGCCGGCGCTTGGGGGCCGAACACTGAAGCTTTCTTT. Translation: CAGAWGPNTEAFF. Full variable domain (outside the CDR3, taken from reference TRBV5-4 and TRBJ1-1): ETGVTQSPTHLIKTRGQQVTLRCSSQSGHNTVSWYQQALGQGPQFIFQYYREEENGRGNFPPRFSGLQFPNYSSELNVNALELDDSALYLCAGAWGPNTEAFFGQGTRLTVV.

The gene calls are TRBV6-5 and TRBJ1-2; D perhaps matches TRBD1 (5 bases). Per germline, CDR1 MNHEY and CDR2 SVGAGI. The CDR3 has 14 residues. The germline V and J ends were trimmed by 4 bases and 7 bases, with 16 bases remaining between them. The CDR3 coding sequence is TGTGCCAGCAGTTCCATTGGGGGAGGTGGTGGCTACACCTTC. Its translation is CASSSIGGGGGYTF.

The V call is TRBV6-4, the J call TRBJ1-4; no reliable D call. CDR1 is MRHNA and CDR2 is SNTAGT in the germline V gene. The CDR3 has 15 residues. The ends were cut back, 2 bases at V and 8 bases at J, with 15 bases in the middle. This CDR3 reads CASSDLAEWKEKLFF. CDR3 nucleotide sequence: TGTGCCAGCAGTGACCTTGCGGAATGGAAGGAAAAACTGTTTTTT.

The V call is TRBV9, the J call TRBJ1-1; 9 positions agree with TRBD1. Germline CDR1 is SGDLS and CDR2 is YYNGEE. V gave up 4 bases and J gave up 6 bases; unmatched junction bases: 4. The CDR3 consists of 13 residues. Here the CDR3 DNA reads TGTGCCAGCAGCTCCGGACAGGGGCCTGAAGCTTTCTTT. Protein sequence: CASSSGQGPEAFF. The full variable domain, completed using reference TRBV9 and TRBJ1-1, is DSGVTQTPKHLITATGQRVTLRCSPRSGDLSVYWYQQSLDQGLQFLIQYYNGEERAKGNILERFSAQQFPDLHSELNLSSLELGDSALYFCASSSGQGPEAFFGQGTRLTVV.

The chain recombines TRBV6-5 with TRBJ1-2, with 9 bases matching TRBD1. Germline loops: CDR1 MNHEY, CDR2 SVGAGI. V dropped 6 bases and J dropped 8; count of bases not matched to a gene: 1. CDR3 length: 11 amino acids. CDR3 residues: CASRTGGGYTF. In DNA form, the CDR3 reads TGTGCCAGCAGGACAGGGGGAGGCTACACCTTC.

This chain links TRBV19 with TRBJ1-4; D is ambiguous. V dropped 4 bases and J dropped 3 bases, with 15 bases sitting between them. CDR1 and CDR2 (germline): LNHDA, SQIVND (reference sequence). The CDR3 is 16 amino acids. As DNA, the CDR3 is TGTGCCAGTAGTAAGTCGGCGGGAGTCTCTAATGAAAAACTGTTTTTT. Residues: CASSKSAGVSNEKLFF.

The rearrangement links TRBV5-6 to TRBJ2-6, with D maybe TRBD1 (6 bases). Trimming took off 3 bases at V and 0 bases at J, with 10 bases between the two ends. The germline V gene encodes CDR1 SGHDT and CDR2 YYEEEE. The CDR3 runs to 16 residues. CDR3 region: CASSSQGLSGANVLTF. The CDR3 DNA sequence: TGTGCCAGCAGCTCTCAGGGGCTCTCTGGGGCCAACGTCCTGACTTTC.

This chain uses TRBV6-5 with TRBJ2-7, with 7 bases lining up with TRBD1. V dropped 4 bases and J dropped 3; count of bases not matched to a gene: 6. CDR3 size: 14 residues. Per the germline V gene, CDR1 is MNHEY and CDR2 is SVGAGI. CDR3 sequence (DNA): TGTGCCAGCAGTTCAGACAGGGCAAGCTACGAGCAGTACTTC. Translation gives CASSSDRASYEQYF.

This clone was recorded only once. This chain joins TRBV24-1 and TRBJ1-1; D is unresolved. Germline CDR1 reads KGHDR; CDR2 reads SFDVKD. There are 13 residues in the CDR3. V was cut by 3 bases and J by 11 bases, with 15 bases left in between. CDR3 loop: CATSDPGRAGAFF. The CDR3, as DNA: TGTGCCACCAGTGATCCCGGACGGGCGGGGGCTTTCTTT.

The chain joins TRBV19 to TRBJ1-2, with a weak D call TRBD1 (5 bases). V was shortened by 3 bases and J by 6 bases, with 17 bases between the two germline ends. The CDR3 has 15 residues. The germline V gene has CDR1 LNHDA and CDR2 SQIVND (reference sequence). The CDR3 is CASSIRRQYLHGYTF. For the CDR3, the DNA is TGTGCCAGTAGTATCCGGAGACAGTACTTGCATGGCTACACCTTC.